The 18 T cell receptor beta chains given below trace back to one sample, sequenced in a study of early T cells in non-severe SARS-CoV-2 infection. From the 5' RACE reads, TCRdb called clonotypes with MiXCR, one entry per CDR3 protein. The sample carries 87,000 or so distinct CDR3 sequences, roughly 12% recorded once. Sequencing was done on a sample of whole blood. These receptors all come from an adult who was a healthcare worker with PCR-confirmed SARS-CoV-2 infection or an uninfected control (not recorded which).

There are a few counts of this clonotype. The rearrangement joins TRBV4-2 to TRBJ2-7; 9 bases match TRBD1. The CDR3 covers 16 residues. V lost 0 bases to trimming and J lost 7 bases; unmatched junction nucleotides: 10. The germline V gene encodes CDR1 LGHNA and CDR2 YNFKEQ. CDR3 amino acids: CASSQEDGTGYWEQYF. CDR3 bases: TGTGCCAGCAGCCAAGAAGACGGGACAGGGTATTGGGAGCAGTACTTC.

This clonotype was seen only once. The chain combines TRBV20-1 with TRBJ1-5; no clear D gene. V was pared by 5 bases and J by 7 bases, with 15 bases between. Germline CDR1 and CDR2: DFQATT and SNEGSKA (reference sequence). The CDR3 extends over 13 amino acids. The CDR3: CSALPSGGQPQHF. CDR3 sequence (DNA): TGCAGTGCTCTCCCTTCAGGCGGGCAGCCCCAGCATTTT.

This clonotype was found a few times. The chain has TRBV6-5 and TRBJ2-3; 7 nucleotides agree with TRBD2. The CDR3 is 18 amino acids. CDR1 MNHEY and CDR2 SVGAGI come from the germline V gene. V shed 0 bases and J 0 bases; nucleotides not matched to a gene: 9. CDR3 in DNA: TGTGCCAGCAGTTACTCTCCGCTAGCGGCCACAAGCACAGATACGCAGTATTTT. It specifies CASSYSPLAATSTDTQYF.

The chain couples TRBV11-2 to TRBJ2-3; no clear D gene. The V and J ends lost 3 bases and 2 bases respectively, with 3 bases between them. Germline V gene sequence: CDR1 SGHAT, CDR2 FQNNGV. This CDR3 contains 12 residues. CDR3 in DNA: TGTGCCAGCAGCTTCCACACAGATACGCAGTATTTT. This sequence encodes CASSFHTDTQYF.

This sequence joins TRBV7-6 and TRBJ2-3, with 7 bases lining up with TRBD1. V shed 1 base and J 1 base; nucleotides not matched to a gene: 8. This CDR3 has 17 residues. CDR1 and CDR2 from the germline V gene are SGHVS and FNYEAQ. The CDR3 DNA sequence: TGTGCCAGCAGCTTAGACACCGGGACAGCCCGCACAGATACGCAGTATTTT. This sequence encodes CASSLDTGTARTDTQYF.

This clonotype was observed a few times. V is TRBV7-9 and J is TRBJ2-5, with D hard to call. Germline CDR1 and CDR2: SEHNR and FQNEAQ (reference sequence). This CDR3 is 14 amino acids long. Trimming left V 2 bases short and J 1 base short, with 8 bases between. Here the CDR3 reads CASSLSGVQETQYF. The DNA of the CDR3 is TGTGCCAGCAGCTTAAGTGGGGTCCAAGAGACCCAGTACTTC.

The chain recombines TRBV4-1 with TRBJ2-5; 8 nucleotides line up with TRBD2. Germline V gives CDR1 MGHRA, CDR2 YSYEKL. The CDR3 covers 15 residues. J lost 3 bases, V lost 3 bases, and 6 bases had no gene match. CDR3 sequence: CASSQWREVKETQYF. DNA for the CDR3: TGCGCCAGCAGCCAGTGGCGGGAGGTCAAAGAGACCCAGTACTTC.

This clonotype appeared many times. The chain has TRBV12-3 or TRBV12-4 and TRBJ2-1, with 7 positions matching TRBD2. This CDR3 is built from 17 residues. The ends lost 6 bases at V and 8 bases at J; junction bases unmatched: 19. The CDR3 loop reads CASSLGRGTTARDEQFF. CDR3 nucleotides: TGTGCCAGCAGCCTAGGGAGAGGGACTACCGCGAGGGATGAGCAGTTCTTC.

This clonotype turned up a few times. The J gene is TRBJ2-7, the V gene TRBV6-5; maybe TRBD2 (6 bases). The CDR3 runs 15 residues. Germline CDR1 MNHEY, CDR2 SVGAGI. Trimming stripped 2 bases from V and 4 bases from J, with 15 bases between. CDR3 in amino acids: CASSYIPGEVYEQYF. The DNA of the CDR3 is TGTGCCAGCAGTTACATCCCGGGAGAAGTATACGAGCAGTACTTC.

This rearrangement joins TRBV5-5 to TRBJ2-4, with a possible D match to TRBD1 (6 bases). This CDR3 comprises 12 residues. CDR1 is SGHKS and CDR2 is YYEKEE in the germline V gene (reference sequence). V gave up 3 bases and J gave up 7 bases, with 8 bases separating them. The CDR3 DNA follows: TGTGCCAGCAGCTCACAGGGTAACATTCAGTACTTC. Amino acid sequence: CASSSQGNIQYF.

Only a few counts were recorded for this clonotype. The chain joins TRBV15 to TRBJ1-1; D is undetermined. V was cut by 0 bases and J by 8 bases, with 7 bases left in between. The germline CDR1 and CDR2 sequences are LNHNV and YYDKDF (reference sequence). CDR3 length: 12 residues. CDR3 bases: TGTGCCACCAGCAGAGATAATGGGGAAGCTTTCTTT. Translated: CATSRDNGEAFF.

This clonotype appeared many times. This chain connects TRBV10-3 to TRBJ2-7; 8 bases match TRBD2. Germline assignment: CDR1 ENHRY and CDR2 SYGVKD. The CDR3 runs 17 residues. The V gene end was trimmed by 0 bases and the J gene end by 7 bases; junction bases not matched to a gene: 14. In DNA form, the CDR3 reads TGTGCCATCAGTGAGTCGAAGGGCGGGAGGCTGTTCCAAGAGCAGTACTTC. Protein: CAISESKGGRLFQEQYF.

This clonotype was counted a few times. The genes are TRBV27 and TRBJ1-1, with no clear D. Germline CDR1 and CDR2: MNHEY and SMNVEV (reference sequence). V dropped 3 bases and J dropped 4 bases, with 6 bases sitting between them. CDR3 length equals 12 residues. CDR3 amino acids: CASSFLGTEAFF. For the CDR3, the DNA is TGTGCCAGCAGTTTCCTGGGCACTGAAGCTTTCTTT.

The gene calls are TRBV14 and TRBJ2-2, with a tentative D call TRBD2 (5 bases). The CDR3 is 14 amino acids. Germline assignment: CDR1 SGHDN and CDR2 FVKESK. Trimming took off 4 bases at V and 1 base at J, with 7 bases between the two ends. The CDR3, as DNA: TGTGCCAGCAGCCCGGGGAGGAACACCGGGGAGCTGTTTTTT. Translating gives CASSPGRNTGELFF.

Of note for this clonotype: A junction end diverges from the germline sequence, so it may reflect a read error. The chain carries TRBV20-1 and TRBJ2-1; D gene ambiguous. In germline, CDR1 is DFQATT, CDR2 SNEGSKA (reference sequence). This CDR3 is built from 12 residues. The DNA of the CDR3 is TGCAGTGCGAGAGACACAGCCTGGGAGCAGTTCTTC. Encoded protein: CSARDTAWEQFF.

This clonotype was recorded many times. The chain links TRBV29-1 to TRBJ1-1; D is perhaps TRBD1 (6 bases). CDR3 length: 12 amino acids. Trimming removed 6 bases at V and 1 base at J, with 9 bases between. CDR1 SQVTM and CDR2 ANQGSEA come from the germline V gene. The CDR3 sequence is CSVRQANTEAFF. In nucleotides, the CDR3 is TGCAGCGTCAGACAGGCGAACACTGAAGCTTTCTTT.

The chain carries TRBV5-1 and TRBJ2-1; 7 bases map to TRBD1. Trimming took 5 bases from V and 0 from J; bases not matched to a gene: 5. The CDR3 runs 15 residues. The germline CDR1 and CDR2 sequences are SGHRS and YFSETQ. The chain's CDR3 is CASSPGQTSYNEQFF. The CDR3 DNA is TGCGCCAGCAGTCCGGGACAGACCTCCTACAATGAGCAGTTCTTC.

In this sample, this clonotype turned up many times. This chain connects TRBV6-6 to TRBJ2-2; D is perhaps TRBD1 (7 bases). Per the germline V gene, CDR1 is MNHNY and CDR2 is SVGAGI (reference sequence). The CDR3 is made up of 16 amino acids. Trimming took off 6 bases at V and 0 bases at J, with 14 bases between the two ends. The CDR3 protein is CASSHGGGPNTGELFF. CDR3 nucleotide sequence: TGTGCCAGCAGCCATGGAGGGGGCCCGAACACCGGGGAGCTGTTTTTT.